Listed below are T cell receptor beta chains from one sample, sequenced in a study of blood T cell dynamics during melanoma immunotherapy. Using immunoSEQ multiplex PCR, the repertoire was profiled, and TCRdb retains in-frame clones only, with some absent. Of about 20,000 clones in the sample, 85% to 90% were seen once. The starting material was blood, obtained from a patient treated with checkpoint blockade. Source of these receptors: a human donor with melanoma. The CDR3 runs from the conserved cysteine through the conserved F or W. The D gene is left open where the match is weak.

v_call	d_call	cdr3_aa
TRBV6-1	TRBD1	CASRGGQNQGAAFF
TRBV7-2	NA	CASSPTGPYGYTF
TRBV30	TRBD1	CAWTTGTGIANVLTF
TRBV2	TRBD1	CASRGTGSSYEQYF
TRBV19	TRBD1	CASSDAPRQGEAFF
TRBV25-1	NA	CASSEWGGYTF
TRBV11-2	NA	CASSLVSIYEQYF
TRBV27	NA	CASSLVADSSYEQYF
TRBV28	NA	CASSHPPGAYEQYF
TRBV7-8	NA	CASGGQRNTEAFF
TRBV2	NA	CASRATRAHQETQYF
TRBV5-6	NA	CASSLARATEAFF
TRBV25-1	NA	CASAGPEYF
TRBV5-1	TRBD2	CASSLVRTSGGLRGSYNEQFF
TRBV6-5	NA	CASSYATTPYEQYF
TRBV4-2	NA	CASSQDGVSIQYF
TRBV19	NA	CASSTDTNTEAFF
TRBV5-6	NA	CASSPPTGSEGGYTF
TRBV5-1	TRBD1	CASSLDRGTYEQYF
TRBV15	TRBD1	CATSRDWTGSNQPQHF
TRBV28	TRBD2	CASSSVAGLSYEQYF
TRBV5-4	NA	CASSKDINQPQHF
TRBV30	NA	CARSGLLGKNIQYF
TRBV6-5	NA	CASSPGTGNQPQHF
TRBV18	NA	CASSPRQTYEQYF
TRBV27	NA	CASSPSPFTGENYEQYF
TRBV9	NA	CASSAGTASSYEQYF
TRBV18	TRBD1	CASSPGQGETQYF
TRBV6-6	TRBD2	CASSRLAGYTDTQYF
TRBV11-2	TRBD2	CASNQGLAGGPHEQFF
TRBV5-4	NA	CASSLARGIEETQYF
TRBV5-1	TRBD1	CASSLVQGADEQYF
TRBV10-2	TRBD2	CASSESPGLAGVGELFF
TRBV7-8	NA	CASSNYNSNQPQHF
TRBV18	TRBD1	CASSLLDRADTQYF
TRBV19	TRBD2	CASSIAIIAGGGYEQYF
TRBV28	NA	CASRGRDLSHNEQFF
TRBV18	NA	CASSPTNNYGYTF
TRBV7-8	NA	CASSLARSAMYF
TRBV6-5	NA	CASGGHTQGKLFF
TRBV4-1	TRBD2	CASSQSSGSSYEQYF
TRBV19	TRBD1	CASSSQGTGKREQYF
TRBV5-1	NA	CASSFTPTRGLADGAFF
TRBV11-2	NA	CASSRTTVENTEAFF
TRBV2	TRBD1	CASSAPGQGSRPYEQYF